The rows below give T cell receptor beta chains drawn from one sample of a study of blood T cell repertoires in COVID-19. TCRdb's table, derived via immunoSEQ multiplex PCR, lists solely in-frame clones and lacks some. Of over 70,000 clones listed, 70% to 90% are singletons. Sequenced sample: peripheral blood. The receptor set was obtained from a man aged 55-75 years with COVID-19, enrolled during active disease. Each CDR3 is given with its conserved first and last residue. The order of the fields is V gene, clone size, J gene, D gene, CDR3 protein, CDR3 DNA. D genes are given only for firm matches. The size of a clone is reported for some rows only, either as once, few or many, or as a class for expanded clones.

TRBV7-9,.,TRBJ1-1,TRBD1,CASSIRTGGLNTEAFF,TGTGCCAGCAGTATACGGACAGGGGGCCTGAACACTGAAGCTTTCTTT
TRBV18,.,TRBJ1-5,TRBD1,CASSFSESRGDQPQHF,TGTGCCAGCTCCTTCTCAGAGAGCAGGGGGGACCAGCCCCAGCATTTT
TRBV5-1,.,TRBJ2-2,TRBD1,CASTVTGSGELFF,TGCGCCAGCACTGTGACAGGGTCCGGGGAGCTGTTTTTT
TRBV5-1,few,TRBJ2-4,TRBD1,CASSPGTGGNIQYF,TGCGCCAGCAGCCCCGGGACAGGGGGGAACATTCAGTACTTC
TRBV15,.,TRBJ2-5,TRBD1,CATRDGVGGVETQYF,TGTGCCACCAGGGACGGAGTAGGGGGCGTAGAGACCCAGTACTTC
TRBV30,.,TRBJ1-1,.,CAWSTGPLNTEAFF,TGTGCCTGGAGTACAGGGCCCCTGAACACTGAAGCTTTCTTT
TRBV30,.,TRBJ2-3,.,CAWSVSGDTQYF,TGTGCCTGGAGTGTGTCCGGAGATACGCAGTATTTT
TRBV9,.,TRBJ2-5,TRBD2,CASSVGLAGEETQYF,TGTGCCAGCAGCGTAGGGCTAGCGGGGGAAGAGACCCAGTACTTC
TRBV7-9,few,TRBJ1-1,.,CASSLGEVLNTEAFF,TGTGCCAGCAGCTTAGGAGAAGTCCTGAACACTGAAGCTTTCTTT
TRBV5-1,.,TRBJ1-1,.,CASSLLSGDTEAFF,TGCGCCAGCAGCCTCCTGTCCGGGGACACTGAAGCTTTCTTT
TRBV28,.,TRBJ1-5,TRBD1,CASSSPGTDGNQPQHF,TGTGCCAGCAGCTCCCCCGGGACAGACGGCAATCAGCCCCAGCATTTT
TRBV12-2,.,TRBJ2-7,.,CASRLVRGKDPYEQYF,TGTGCAAGTCGCTTAGTAAGGGGTAAAGACCCCTACGAGCAGTACTTC
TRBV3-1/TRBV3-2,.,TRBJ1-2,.,CASSSLQGYDGYTF,TGTGCCAGCAGCTCCCTCCAGGGGTATGATGGCTACACCTTC
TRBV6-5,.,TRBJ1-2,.,CASPEDQGRYGYTF,TGTGCCAGCCCCGAGGATCAGGGTCGTTATGGCTACACCTTC
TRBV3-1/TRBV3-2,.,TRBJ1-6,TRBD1,CASRPGTGYSPLHF,TGTGCCAGCAGACCCGGGACAGGGTATTCACCCCTCCACTTT
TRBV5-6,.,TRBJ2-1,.,CASSLVSLSTYNEQFF,TGTGCCAGCAGCTTGGTGTCCCTTAGTACCTACAATGAGCAGTTCTTC
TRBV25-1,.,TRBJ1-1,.,CASSEGGPNTEAFF,TGTGCCAGCAGTGAGGGGGGGCCGAACACTGAAGCTTTCTTT
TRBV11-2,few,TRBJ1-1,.,CASGGGGRGTEAFF,TGTGCCAGCGGAGGTGGAGGTCGTGGCACTGAAGCTTTCTTT
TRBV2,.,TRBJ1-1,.,CARELNPDTEAFF,TGTGCCAGAGAATTAAATCCGGACACTGAAGCTTTCTTT
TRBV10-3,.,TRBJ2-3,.,CAISESTTNRDTYTDTQYF,TGTGCCATCAGTGAGTCGACCACGAACCGGGACACCTACACAGATACGCAGTATTTT
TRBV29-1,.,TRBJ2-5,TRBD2,CSVDGRGGIQETQYF,TGCAGCGTTGACGGGAGGGGAGGGATTCAAGAGACCCAGTACTTC
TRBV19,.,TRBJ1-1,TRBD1,CASSPGDSLRVGEAFF,TGTGCCAGTAGTCCCGGGGACAGTCTCCGTGTGGGTGAAGCTTTCTTT
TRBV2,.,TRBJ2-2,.,CASSESRDLAGGELFF,TGTGCCAGCAGTGAATCCCGGGACTTAGCTGGCGGGGAGCTGTTTTTT
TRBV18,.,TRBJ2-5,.,CASSPARQETQYF,TGTGCCAGCTCACCAGCCAGACAAGAGACCCAGTACTTC
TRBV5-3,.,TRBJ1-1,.,CARSLNPVSAVMDTEAFF,TGTGCCAGAAGCTTGAATCCGGTTTCAGCGGTGATGGACACTGAAGCTTTCTTT
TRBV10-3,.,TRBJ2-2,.,CAITRQGREPGELFF,TGTGCCATCACCAGACAGGGGAGGGAGCCCGGGGAGCTGTTTTTT
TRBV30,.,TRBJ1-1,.,CAWSVPLMNTEAFF,TGTGCCTGGAGTGTCCCACTCATGAACACTGAAGCTTTCTTT
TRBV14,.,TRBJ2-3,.,CASSTRLGTDTQYF,TGTGCCAGCAGCACCAGACTGGGCACAGATACGCAGTATTTT
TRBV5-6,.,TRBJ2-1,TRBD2,CASSFLAGGFYEQFF,TGTGCCAGCAGCTTTTTAGCGGGTGGTTTTTATGAGCAGTTCTTC
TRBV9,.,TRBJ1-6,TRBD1,CASRTGTGEGSPLHF,TGTGCCAGCCGAACCGGGACAGGGGAAGGATCACCCCTCCACTTT
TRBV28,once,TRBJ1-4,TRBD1,CASIRGQNNEKLFF,TGTGCCAGCATTAGGGGACAGAATAATGAAAAACTGTTTTTT
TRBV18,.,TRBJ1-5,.,CASSPLRNQPQHF,TGTGCCAGCTCACCACTGCGAAATCAGCCCCAGCATTTT
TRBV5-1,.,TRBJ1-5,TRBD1,CASSTGQGDQPQHF,TGCGCCAGCAGCACCGGACAGGGAGATCAGCCCCAGCATTTT
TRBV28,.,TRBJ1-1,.,CASRPAPGEAFF,TGTGCCAGCAGGCCAGCTCCCGGGGAAGCTTTCTTT
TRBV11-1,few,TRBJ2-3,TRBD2,CASSPGLAGGWGTQYF,TGTGCCAGCAGCCCAGGACTAGCGGGGGGCTGGGGTACGCAGTATTTT
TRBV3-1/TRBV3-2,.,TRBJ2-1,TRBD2,CASSQWTSGGATYNEQFF,TGTGCCAGCAGCCAATGGACTAGCGGGGGGGCGACCTACAATGAGCAGTTCTTC
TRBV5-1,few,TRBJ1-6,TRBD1,CASSQSGQGYNSPLHF,TGCGCCAGCAGCCAATCCGGACAGGGCTATAATTCACCCCTCCACTTT
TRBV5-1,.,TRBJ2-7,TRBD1,CASSLVGTAYEQYF,TGCGCCAGCAGCTTGGTCGGGACAGCCTACGAGCAGTACTTC
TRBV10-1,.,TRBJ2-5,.,CASSRGGQETQYF,TGCGCCAGCAGTAGGGGAGGCCAAGAGACCCAGTACTTC
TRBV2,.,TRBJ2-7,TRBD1,CASSARGQITSEQYF,TGTGCCAGCAGTGCCCGGGGACAGATCACCAGCGAGCAGTACTTC
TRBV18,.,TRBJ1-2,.,CASSPGEGYGYTF,TGTGCCAGCTCACCGGGGGAGGGCTATGGCTACACCTTC
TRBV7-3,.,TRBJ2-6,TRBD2,CASSLMSGLGLSGANVLTF,TGTGCCAGCAGCTTAATGAGCGGACTAGGCCTCTCTGGGGCCAACGTCCTGACTTTC
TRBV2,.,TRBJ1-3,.,CASGQDSSGNTIYF,TGTGCCAGCGGGCAGGATTCGTCCGGAAACACCATATATTTT
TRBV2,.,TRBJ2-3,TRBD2,CATTSGGLRMDTQYF,TGTGCCACAACTAGCGGGGGGCTCAGGATGGATACGCAGTATTTT
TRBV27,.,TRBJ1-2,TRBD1,CASSWLQGALPTLRYGYTF,TGTGCCAGCAGCTGGCTACAGGGGGCGCTACCTACTCTTCGGTATGGCTACACCTTC
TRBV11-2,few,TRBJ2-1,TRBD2,CASSPGAGGHRTYNEQFF,TGTGCCAGCAGCCCGGGGGCGGGGGGTCACCGGACCTACAATGAGCAGTTCTTC
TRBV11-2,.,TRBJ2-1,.,CASTPGLRSREQFF,TGTGCCAGCACCCCGGGACTTCGGTCTCGGGAGCAGTTCTTC
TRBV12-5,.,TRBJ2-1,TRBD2,CASGGGLAGELVEQFF,TGTGCTAGTGGGGGGGGACTAGCGGGAGAATTGGTTGAGCAGTTCTTC
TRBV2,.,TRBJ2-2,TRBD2,CASSVGTSGAGELFF,TGTGCCAGCAGTGTAGGGACTAGCGGAGCCGGGGAGCTGTTTTTT
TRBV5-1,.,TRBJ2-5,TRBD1,CASSFPGQGAGETQYF,TGCGCCAGCAGCTTCCCGGGACAGGGGGCTGGAGAGACCCAGTACTTC
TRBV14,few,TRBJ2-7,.,CASSQDLGYEQYF,TGTGCCAGCAGCCAAGATCTCGGCTACGAGCAGTACTTC
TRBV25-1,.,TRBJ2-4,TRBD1,CASSPTGGRTDLYF,TGTGCCAGCAGTCCTACAGGGGGCCGGACTGATCTGTACTTC
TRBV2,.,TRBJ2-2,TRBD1,CASTGQVINTGELFF,TGTGCCAGCACCGGACAGGTGATTAACACCGGGGAGCTGTTTTTT
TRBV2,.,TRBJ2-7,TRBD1,CASRGTGGVGEQYF,TGTGCCAGCAGGGGGACAGGGGGAGTGGGGGAGCAGTACTTC
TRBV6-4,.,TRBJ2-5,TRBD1,CASARDSQETQYF,TGTGCCAGCGCCCGGGACAGCCAAGAGACCCAGTACTTC